The 3 T cell receptor beta chains below were found in one sample sequenced in a study of blood T cell repertoires in COVID-19. Libraries were prepared by immunoSEQ multiplex PCR; TCRdb keeps only in-frame clonotypes and omits some of them. The sample carries tens of thousands of clones, about 83% recorded once. Sequenced: peripheral blood. The receptors derive from a man aged 40-49 years with acute or convalescent COVID-19.

The chain is built from TRBV7-8 and TRBJ1-1, with unresolved D. The CDR3 runs to 14 residues. Germline loops: CDR1 SGHVS, CDR2 FQNEAQ. Trimming pared 1 base from V and 7 bases from J, leaving 13 bases between. Written as DNA, the CDR3 is TGTGCCAGCAGCTTAGGCCGACGGGATAATGAAGCTTTCTTT. Encoded protein: CASSLGRRDNEAFF.

The V and J genes are TRBV5-1 and TRBJ1-1, with 8 bases fitting TRBD1. V lost 4 bases to trimming and J lost 4 bases; unmatched junction nucleotides: 9. Germline CDR1 and CDR2: SGHRS and YFSETQ. The CDR3 is 15 residues long. Here the CDR3 reads CASSPGQGRFTEAFF. CDR3 nucleotides: TGCGCCAGCAGCCCCGGACAGGGTAGATTCACTGAAGCTTTCTTT. Using reference TRBV5-1 and TRBJ1-1 for the parts outside the CDR3, the full variable domain is KAGVTQTPRYLIKTRGQQVTLSCSPISGHRSVSWYQQTPGQGLQFLFEYFSETQRNKGNFPGRFSGRQFSNSRSEMNVSTLELGDSALYLCASSPGQGRFTEAFFGQGTRLTVV.

V usage is TRBV20-1 and J usage is TRBJ2-3; a weak D match, TRBD2 (6 bases). There are 15 residues in the CDR3. V was trimmed by 3 bases and J by 0 bases, leaving 13 bases between them. Germline loops: CDR1 DFQATT, CDR2 SNEGSKA (reference sequence). The CDR3 nucleotides are TGCAGTGCTAGTGATAGCGGCTCTAGCACAGATACGCAGTATTTT. Protein sequence: CSASDSGSSTDTQYF.